The 10 T cell receptor beta chains below all came from one sample that was sequenced in a study of tumor-infiltrating lymphocytes in localized non-small cell lung cancer. The data were produced by immunoSEQ multiplex PCR, yet TCRdb's version contains in-frame clones alone and is incomplete. The top ten hold around 6.3% of the sample, which has fewer than 25,000 clones, 73% seen once. The specimen was lung tumor tissue. These receptor sequences come from a human donor with non-small cell lung cancer.

Only a few counts were recorded for this clone. Here the CDR3 DNA reads TGCGCCAGCTCGGACAGCAACTATGGCTACACCTTC. Translating gives CASSDSNYGYTF. The chain employs TRBV5-1 and TRBJ1-2; possible D gene TRBD1, 6 bases. Germline assignment: CDR1 SGHRS and CDR2 YFSETQ. The germline V and J ends were trimmed by 7 bases and 2 bases, with 9 bases remaining between them. The CDR3 length is 12 residues. The full variable domain, in which reference TRBV5-1 and TRBJ1-2 provide the parts outside the CDR3, is KAGVTQTPRYLIKTRGQQVTLSCSPISGHRSVSWYQQTPGQGLQFLFEYFSETQRNKGNFPGRFSGRQFSNSRSEMNVSTLELGDSALYLCASSDSNYGYTFGSGTRLTVV.

The V gene is TRBV14, the J gene TRBJ2-3; 14 nucleotides align to TRBD2. The CDR3 consists of 15 residues. CDR1 is SGHDN and CDR2 is FVKESK in the germline V gene. Trimming took 4 bases from V and 7 from J; bases not matched to a gene: 4. CDR3: CASSPGTSGGYTQYF. CDR3 bases: TGTGCCAGCAGCCCTGGGACTAGCGGGGGTTATACGCAGTATTTT.

The gene calls are TRBV18 and TRBJ1-5; D remains unclear. Germline V lookup: CDR1 KGHSH, CDR2 LQKENI. V was clipped by 9 bases and J by 0 bases, with 12 bases between them. This CDR3 contains 14 residues. CDR3 in DNA: TGTGCCAGTTCCCAGGAACATAGCAATCAGCCCCAGCATTTT. This gives the protein CASSQEHSNQPQHF.

The chain has TRBV11-2 and TRBJ1-1; D may be TRBD1 (5 bases). Germline CDR1 and CDR2: SGHAT and FQNNGV. This CDR3 region has 13 residues. The ends were cut back, 8 bases at V and 10 bases at J, with 20 bases in the middle. CDR3 DNA: TGTGCCAGCTCAGGGACGGACCGGTTAGGAGCTTTCTTT. Its translation is CASSGTDRLGAFF. Full variable domain (rest looked up from reference TRBV11-2 and TRBJ1-1): EAGVAQSPRYKIIEKRQSVAFWCNPISGHATLYWYQQILGQGPKLLIQFQNNGVVDDSQLPKDRFSAERLKGVDSTLKIQPAKLEDSAVYLCASSGTDRLGAFFGQGTRLTVV.

There are a few counts of this clone. This chain joins TRBV6-5 and TRBJ1-1; 8 positions agree with TRBD1. This CDR3 has 15 residues. The junction had 11 bases not matched to a gene; V was cut back by 4 bases and J by 7 bases. The germline V gene has CDR1 MNHEY and CDR2 SVGAGI. The CDR3 DNA sequence: TGTGCCAGCAGTTCAGTGGACAGGGACCTGGGTGAAGCTTTCTTT. Protein: CASSSVDRDLGEAFF.

The chain joins TRBV5-3 to TRBJ2-5; no clear D gene. TRBV5-3 is labeled an ORF, and its function is uncertain. CDR3 length equals 14 residues. V shed 8 bases and J shed 5 bases, with 19 bases lying between them. The CDR3 sequence is CASTVPGQAETQYF. The CDR3, as DNA: TGTGCCAGCACCGTTCCCGGCCAGGCGGAGACCCAGTACTTC.

This chain joins TRBV7-2 and TRBJ1-1; TRBD1 aligns across 7 bases. The J segment lost 5 bases and the V segment lost 2 bases, leaving 8 bases of the junction unmatched. This CDR3 is built from 15 residues. CDR1 and CDR2 from the germline V gene are SGHTA and FQGNSA. CDR3 protein: CASSLRGQGGTEAFF. CDR3 nucleotides: TGTGCCAGCAGCTTAAGGGGGCAAGGTGGGACTGAAGCTTTCTTT.

The chain joins TRBV5-5 to TRBJ1-4; D uncertain. V shed 0 bases and J shed 3 bases, with 12 bases lying between them. The CDR3 totals 16 residues. Germline CDR1 is SGHKS and CDR2 is YYEKEE (reference sequence). The CDR3 DNA reads as TGTGCCAGCAGCTTGGGATGGGCGAGGTCTAATGAAAAACTGTTTTTT. Protein sequence: CASSLGWARSNEKLFF.

The CDR3 DNA is TGTGCCAGCAGTTCAGGGGGGGGCAAGACTGAAGCTTTCTTT. This gives the protein CASSSGGGKTEAFF. The chain combines TRBV6-6 with TRBJ1-1, with 7 bases aligning to TRBD1. Germline lookup yields CDR1 MNHNY and CDR2 SVGAGI (reference sequence). V gave up 4 bases and J gave up 5 bases; unmatched junction bases: 7. The CDR3 runs to 14 residues.

The genes are TRBV5-1 and TRBJ1-2, with D possibly matching TRBD1 (5 bases). Trimming took 0 bases from V and 8 from J, leaving 11 bases between them. Germline V gene sequence: CDR1 SGHRS, CDR2 YFSETQ. CDR3 length equals 13 residues. CDR3 nucleotides: TGCGCCAGCAGCTTGGCCGGGGCATCCGGCTACACCTTC. It encodes CASSLAGASGYTF.